This record looks at one T cell receptor (beta chain) sequence and its context. Its antigen is not known. A CD45RA-negative memory subset and a CD45RA+ naive subset were separated from the CD4+ cells. The data stem from a study of shared clonotypes between healthy human individuals. Study-level background: For every donor, three CD4 naive, three CD4 memory, two CD8 naive and one CD8 memory plates were used.

With V trimmed by 1 base and J by 0 bases, 3 bases remained unmatched. This CDR3 is 16 amino acids long. Germline lookup yields CDR1 SGHNT and CDR2 YYREEE (reference sequence). The repertoire was sequenced with immunoSEQ multiplex PCR; TCRdb's copy has only in-frame clones and lacks some. The table lists about 2.3 million clones, about nine tenths of them singletons, with roughly 0.34% in the top ten. Whole-study findings and limits: Large sequencing depth failed to make sorted-subset sequencing complete, rarefaction showed.

The TCR originated in a man aged 18 to 30 in good health. Some clones in this sample may be carry-over from other donors' samples. The chain uses TRBV5-4 and TRBJ2-2; 7 positions agree with TRBD1. Material for sequencing was naive CD4+ T cells from PBMCs. The subset: CD45RA+ positively selected. The CDR3 bases are TGTGCCAGCAGCTTGTTGGGGACAGCGAACACCGGGGAGCTGTTTTTT. As protein: CASSLLGTANTGELFF.